Sequencing of this T cell receptor (beta chain) was carried out in a study of T cells expressing NK-cell markers. TCRdb processed the 5' RACE reads again and assigns one entry to each CDR3 protein, with no DNA. The sample holds around 380,000 distinct CDR3 sequences. Concerning this clonotype: Its antigen remains unidentified.

The study's findings and limits: Dominant NKG2C+ clonotypes were found to form about 1.0-7.0% of CD8+ T cells in roughly 6 donors.

The germline CDR1 and CDR2 sequences are SGHVS and FNYEAQ. The CDR3 runs to 16 residues. The chain is built from TRBV7-6 and TRBJ2-2; the TRBD2 assignment by TCRdb is unverifiable without DNA. The receptor's source is a woman aged 45-65 years in good health. What was sequenced was blood T cells: a sorted CD56 or NKG2C T cell subset, CD4+ or CD8+ T cells, or bulk PBMC T cells (not recorded which). The CDR3 loop reads CASSSPSGQNTGELFF.